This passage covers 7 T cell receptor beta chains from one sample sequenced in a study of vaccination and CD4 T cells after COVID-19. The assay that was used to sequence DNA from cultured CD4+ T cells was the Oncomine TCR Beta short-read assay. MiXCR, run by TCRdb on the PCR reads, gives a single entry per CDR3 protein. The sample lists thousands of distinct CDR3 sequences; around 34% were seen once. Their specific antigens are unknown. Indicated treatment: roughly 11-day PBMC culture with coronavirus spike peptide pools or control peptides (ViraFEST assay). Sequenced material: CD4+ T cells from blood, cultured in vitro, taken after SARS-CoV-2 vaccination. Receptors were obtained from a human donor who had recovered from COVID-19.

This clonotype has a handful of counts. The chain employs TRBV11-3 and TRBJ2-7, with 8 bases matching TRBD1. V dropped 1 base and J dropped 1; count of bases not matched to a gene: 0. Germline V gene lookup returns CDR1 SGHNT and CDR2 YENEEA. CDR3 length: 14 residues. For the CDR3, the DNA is TGTGCCAGCAGCTTAGGGACAGGGTCCTACGAGCAGTACTTC. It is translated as CASSLGTGSYEQYF. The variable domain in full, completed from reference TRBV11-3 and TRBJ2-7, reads EAGVVQSPRYKIIEKKQPVAFWCNPISGHNTLYWYLQNLGQGPELLIRYENEEAVDDSQLPKDRFSAERLKGVDSTLKIQPAELGDSAVYLCASSLGTGSYEQYFGPGTRLTVT.

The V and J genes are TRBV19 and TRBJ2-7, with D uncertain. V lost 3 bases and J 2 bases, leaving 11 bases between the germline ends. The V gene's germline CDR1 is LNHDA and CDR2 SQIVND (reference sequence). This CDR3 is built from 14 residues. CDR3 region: CASSIRAEPYEQYF. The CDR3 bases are TGTGCCAGTAGTATTCGGGCTGAACCCTACGAGCAGTACTTC. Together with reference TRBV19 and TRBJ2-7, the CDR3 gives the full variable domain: DGGITQSPKYLFRKEGQNVTLSCEQNLNHDAMYWYRQDPGQGLRLIYYSQIVNDFQKGDIAEGYSVSREKKESFPLTVTSAQKNPTAFYLCASSIRAEPYEQYFGPGTRLTVT.

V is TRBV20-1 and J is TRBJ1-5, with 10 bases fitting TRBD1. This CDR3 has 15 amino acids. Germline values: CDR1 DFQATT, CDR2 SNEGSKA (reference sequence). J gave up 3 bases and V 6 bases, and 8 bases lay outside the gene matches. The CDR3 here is CSAPRGQGINQPQHF. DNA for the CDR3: TGCAGTGCCCCCCGGGGACAGGGGATCAATCAGCCCCAGCATTTT.

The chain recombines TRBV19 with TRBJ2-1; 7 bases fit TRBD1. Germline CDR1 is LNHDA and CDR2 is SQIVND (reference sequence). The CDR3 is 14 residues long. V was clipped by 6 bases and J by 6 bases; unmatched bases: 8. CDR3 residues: CASRQGSVPNEQFF. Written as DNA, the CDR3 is TGTGCCAGTAGACAGGGGTCGGTACCCAATGAGCAGTTCTTC.

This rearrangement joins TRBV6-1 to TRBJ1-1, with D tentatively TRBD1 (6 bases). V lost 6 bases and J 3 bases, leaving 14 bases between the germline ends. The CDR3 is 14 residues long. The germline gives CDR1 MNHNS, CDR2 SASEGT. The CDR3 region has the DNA TGTGCCAGCAGACCCTCGGACAGATACACTGAAGCTTTCTTT. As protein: CASRPSDRYTEAFF.

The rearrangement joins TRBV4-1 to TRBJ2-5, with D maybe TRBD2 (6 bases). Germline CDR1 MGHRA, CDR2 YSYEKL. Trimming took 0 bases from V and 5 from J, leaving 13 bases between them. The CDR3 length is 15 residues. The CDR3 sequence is CASSQDLVGSETQYF. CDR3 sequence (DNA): TGCGCCAGCAGCCAAGATTTGGTCGGGAGCGAGACCCAGTACTTC.

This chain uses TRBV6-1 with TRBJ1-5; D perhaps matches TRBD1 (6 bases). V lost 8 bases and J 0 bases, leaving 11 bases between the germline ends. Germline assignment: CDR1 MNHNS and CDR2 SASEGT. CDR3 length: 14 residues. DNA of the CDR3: TGTGCCAGCCAGGACAGCTATAGCAATCAGCCCCAGCATTTT. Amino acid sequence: CASQDSYSNQPQHF.